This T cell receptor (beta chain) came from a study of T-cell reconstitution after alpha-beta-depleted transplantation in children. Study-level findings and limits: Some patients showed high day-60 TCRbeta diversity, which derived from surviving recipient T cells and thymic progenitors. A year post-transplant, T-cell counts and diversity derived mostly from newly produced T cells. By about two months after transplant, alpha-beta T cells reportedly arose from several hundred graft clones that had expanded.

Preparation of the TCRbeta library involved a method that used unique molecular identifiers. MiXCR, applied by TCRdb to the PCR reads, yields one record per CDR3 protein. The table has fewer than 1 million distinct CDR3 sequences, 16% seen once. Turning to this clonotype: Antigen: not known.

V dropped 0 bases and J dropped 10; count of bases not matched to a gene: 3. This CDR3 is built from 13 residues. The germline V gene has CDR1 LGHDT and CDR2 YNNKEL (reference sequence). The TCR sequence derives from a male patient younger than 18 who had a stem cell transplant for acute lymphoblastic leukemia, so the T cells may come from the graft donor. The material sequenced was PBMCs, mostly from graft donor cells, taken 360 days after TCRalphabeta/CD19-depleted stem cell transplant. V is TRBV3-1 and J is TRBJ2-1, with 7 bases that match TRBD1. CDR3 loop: CASSQDPGGEQFF. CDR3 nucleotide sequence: TGTGCCAGCAGCCAAGACCCAGGGGGAGAGCAGTTCTTC.